A single sample gave rise to the 26 T cell receptor beta chains below, sequenced in a study of cytomegalovirus exposure and HLA in healthy donors. Primers: 60 Vbeta forward and 13 Jbeta reverse. Produced via immunoSEQ multiplex PCR; TCRdb's table is partial and in-frame only. The data hold roughly 150,000 clones, with roughly 70% observed a single time. The sequenced sample consisted of PBMCs. The source is a woman aged 60 to 75 in good health and CMV-seropositive.

This chain uses TRBV28 with TRBJ1-5, with D possibly being TRBD1 (6 bases). Germline V gives CDR1 MDHEN, CDR2 SYDVKM. The CDR3 runs 13 residues. V was shortened by 11 bases and J by 1 base, with 12 bases between the two germline ends. CDR3 sequence (DNA): TGTGCCTACGGTACAGGGAGCAATCAGCCCCAGCATTTT. Translating it yields CAYGTGSNQPQHF.

This clone has just one count. CDR3 in amino acids: CAISRGQGTTYEQYF. As DNA, the CDR3 is TGTGCCATCAGCCGTGGACAGGGTACTACCTACGAGCAGTACTTC. The chain is built from TRBV10-3 and TRBJ2-7; TRBD1 aligns across 8 bases. This CDR3 spans 15 amino acids. Germline V gene lookup returns CDR1 ENHRY and CDR2 SYGVKD. Losses at the gene ends were 6 bases for V and 2 bases for J; bases not matched to a gene: 9.

This clone was picked up a small number of times. The genes are TRBV11-2 and TRBJ1-1, with 8 bases that match TRBD1. Per germline, CDR1 SGHAT and CDR2 FQNNGV. The CDR3 is 14 amino acids. V lost 5 bases, J lost 5 bases, and 7 bases stayed unmatched. The DNA for the CDR3 is TGTGCCAGCAGCGCTACAGGGGGGAGTACTGAAGCTTTCTTT. This sequence encodes CASSATGGSTEAFF.

Of note for this clone: At the DNA level, this CDR3 is encoded by other sequences in the same sample as well. The gene calls are TRBV30 and TRBJ1-1; D call uncertain. Germline-derived CDR1 and CDR2 are GTSNPN and SVGIG (reference sequence). V was pared by 0 bases and J by 1 base, with 6 bases between. The CDR3 consists of 13 residues. As DNA, the CDR3 is TGTGCCTGGAGTGTGGGAGGGAACACTGAAGCTTTCTTT. Its protein is CAWSVGGNTEAFF.

V and J are TRBV21-1 and TRBJ1-5; the table's D call of TRBD1 was not tested on the DNA. TRBV21-1 is a listed pseudogene. CDR3 length: 17 amino acids. CDR3: CASSKVHRGFVNQPQHF. CDR3 nucleotides: TGTGCCAGCAGCAAAGTGCACAGGGGGTTTGTCAATCAGCCCCAGCATTTT.

The chain has TRBV5-1 and TRBJ2-3, with 11 positions matching TRBD2. J gave up 4 bases and V 4 bases, and 2 bases lay outside the gene matches. CDR1 SGHRS and CDR2 YFSETQ come from the germline V gene. CDR3 length equals 14 residues. The CDR3: CASSLAGGADTQYF. The DNA of the CDR3 is TGCGCCAGCAGCCTAGCGGGAGGCGCAGATACGCAGTATTTT. The variable domain in full, with the rest retrieved from reference TRBV5-1 and TRBJ2-3, is KAGVTQTPRYLIKTRGQQVTLSCSPISGHRSVSWYQQTPGQGLQFLFEYFSETQRNKGNFPGRFSGRQFSNSRSEMNVSTLELGDSALYLCASSLAGGADTQYFGPGTRLTVL.

In its sample, this clone was seen a few times. In DNA, the CDR3 is TGTGCCAGCAGCCCCTCACCTCTTGGGACAAGAGGCTACGAGCAGTACTTC. Protein product: CASSPSPLGTRGYEQYF. The chain carries TRBV7-3 and TRBJ2-7; possible D gene TRBD1, 6 bases. Germline V gene lookup returns CDR1 SGHTA and CDR2 FQGTGA. V was cut by 5 bases and J by 3 bases, with 23 bases left in between. CDR3 length: 17 residues. The whole variable domain, remainder taken from reference TRBV7-3 and TRBJ2-7, is GAGVSQTPSNKVTEKGKYVELRCDPISGHTALYWYRQSLGQGPEFLIYFQGTGAADDSGLPNDRFFAVRPEGSVSTLKIQRTERGDSAVYLCASSPSPLGTRGYEQYFGPGTRLTVT.

The chain carries TRBV30 and TRBJ1-3, with D possibly being TRBD1 (5 bases). The CDR3 loop spans 13 amino acids. Looked up from germline, CDR1 is GTSNPN and CDR2 is SVGIG (reference sequence). Trimming left V 2 bases short and J 4 bases short, with 9 bases between. The CDR3: CAWSTGGGNTIYF. CDR3 in DNA: TGTGCCTGGAGTACGGGGGGGGGAAACACCATATATTTT.

This clone has a handful of counts. The chain uses TRBV9 and TRBJ1-5; weak D call: TRBD1 (6 bases). With 4 bases removed from V and 2 bases from J, the gap between germline ends came to 13 bases. Looked up from germline, CDR1 is SGDLS and CDR2 is YYNGEE. The CDR3 covers 15 residues. The CDR3 protein is CASSPEPGGNQPQHF. CDR3 coding DNA: TGTGCCAGCAGCCCCGAGCCAGGGGGCAATCAGCCCCAGCATTTT. Complete variable domain (other parts from reference TRBV9 and TRBJ1-5): DSGVTQTPKHLITATGQRVTLRCSPRSGDLSVYWYQQSLDQGLQFLIQYYNGEERAKGNILERFSAQQFPDLHSELNLSSLELGDSALYFCASSPEPGGNQPQHFGDGTRLSIL.

CDR3 in DNA: TGTGCCAGCAGCTTGGGACAGGGTTTAGAGACCCAGTACTTC. Translating it yields CASSLGQGLETQYF. The chain joins TRBV11-2 to TRBJ2-5; 9 positions agree with TRBD1. The CDR3 has 14 amino acids. Germline V lookup: CDR1 SGHAT, CDR2 FQNNGV. Losses at the gene ends were 3 bases for V and 4 bases for J; bases not matched to a gene: 3.

This clone came up a few times. Within the sample, other DNA sequences also encode this same CDR3. The chain is built from TRBV5-1 and TRBJ1-2; 10 nucleotides line up with TRBD1. Per germline, CDR1 SGHRS and CDR2 YFSETQ. After removal of 0 bases from V and 6 bases from J, the junction contained 2 bases not matched to a gene. This CDR3 spans 14 amino acids. The CDR3 region has the DNA TGCGCCAGCAGCTTGGGGGGACAGGGGAATGGCTACACCTTC. Protein: CASSLGGQGNGYTF.

This rearrangement joins TRBV5-1 to TRBJ1-1, with TRBD1 matching 7 bases. The ends lost 2 bases at V and 6 bases at J; junction bases unmatched: 10. The CDR3 is 15 residues long. Per the germline V gene, CDR1 is SGHRS and CDR2 is YFSETQ. CDR3 sequence (DNA): TGCGCCAGCAGCTTACGACAGGGTGGGTTCGCTGAAGCTTTCTTT. This encodes CASSLRQGGFAEAFF.

This sequence joins TRBV5-1 and TRBJ2-1, with TRBD1 matching 12 bases. The CDR3 is 16 residues long. The J segment lost 8 bases and the V segment lost 3 bases, leaving 9 bases of the junction unmatched. The germline CDR1 and CDR2 sequences are SGHRS and YFSETQ. CDR3 sequence: CASSSSPGQGAHEQFF. The CDR3 region has the DNA TGCGCCAGCAGCTCCAGCCCGGGACAGGGGGCGCATGAGCAGTTCTTC.

The chain has TRBV15 and TRBJ2-1; TRBD2 matches 14 bases. Germline V gives CDR1 LNHNV, CDR2 YYDKDF (reference sequence). The CDR3 spans 16 residues. With 1 base clipped from V and 6 bases from J, the junction kept 2 bases outside the gene matches. CDR3 residues: CATSRGGLAGANEQFF. CDR3 coding DNA: TGTGCCACCAGCAGAGGGGGACTAGCGGGAGCCAATGAGCAGTTCTTC.

V is TRBV18 and J is TRBJ2-5; 7 nucleotides agree with TRBD1. Looked up from germline, CDR1 is KGHSH and CDR2 is LQKENI. The CDR3 consists of 16 residues. After removal of 3 bases from V and 2 bases from J, the junction contained 9 bases not matched to a gene. CDR3 in amino acids: CASSPIPGQHQETQYF. CDR3 in DNA: TGTGCCAGCTCACCCATACCGGGACAGCATCAAGAGACCCAGTACTTC.

A single count supports this clone. V is TRBV6-5 and J is TRBJ2-7, with 10 nucleotides matching TRBD1. From germline, CDR1 is MNHEY and CDR2 SVGAGI. This CDR3 is 14 amino acids long. V was clipped by 5 bases and J by 1 base; unmatched bases: 2. DNA for the CDR3: TGTGCCAGCAGTGCGGACAGGGGGTCCTACGAGCAGTACTTC. This translates into CASSADRGSYEQYF.

The V call is TRBV30, the J call TRBJ1-4; possibly TRBD1 for D (5 bases). From germline, CDR1 is GTSNPN and CDR2 SVGIG (reference sequence). The CDR3 length is 14 residues. V was shortened by 3 bases and J by 7 bases, with 15 bases between the two germline ends. The CDR3 sequence: CAWSGQSRSEKLFF. The CDR3 nucleotides are TGTGCCTGGAGCGGACAATCGCGGAGTGAAAAACTGTTTTTT. The variable domain in full, completed from reference TRBV30 and TRBJ1-4, reads SQTIHQWPATLVQPVGSPLSLECTVEGTSNPNLYWYRQAAGRGLQLLFYSVGIGQISSEVPQNLSASRPQDRQFILSSKKLLLSDSGFYLCAWSGQSRSEKLFFGSGTQLSVL.

This clone showed up just once. This chain links TRBV7-8 with TRBJ2-2; weak D call: TRBD2 (6 bases). Germline assignment: CDR1 SGHVS and CDR2 FQNEAQ. The V and J ends lost 2 bases and 1 base respectively, with 11 bases between them. The CDR3 totals 16 residues. CDR3 in amino acids: CASSLIGGQNTGELFF. The CDR3 DNA sequence: TGTGCCAGCAGCTTAATAGGAGGGCAGAACACCGGGGAGCTGTTTTTT.

The chain links TRBV28 to TRBJ2-2; D is undetermined. Germline-derived CDR1 and CDR2 are MDHEN and SYDVKM. Trimming removed 3 bases from V and 2 bases from J, with 10 bases in between. This CDR3 comprises 15 residues. Here the CDR3 DNA reads TGTGCCAGCAGTTTTTCAAGCTTAAACACCGGGGAGCTGTTTTTT. This gives the protein CASSFSSLNTGELFF.

The V gene is TRBV18, the J gene TRBJ2-1, with 8 bases fitting TRBD1. CDR1 is KGHSH, CDR2 LQKENI, per germline. This CDR3 spans 16 amino acids. Trimming took 6 bases from V and 6 from J; bases not matched to a gene: 13. The chain's CDR3 is CASSHWRRQGINEQFF. CDR3 nucleotide sequence: TGTGCCAGCTCGCACTGGCGGAGACAGGGGATCAATGAGCAGTTCTTC.

This chain joins TRBV6-5 and TRBJ1-4; D is undetermined. The germline V and J ends were trimmed by 9 bases and 7 bases, with 18 bases remaining between them. Germline lookup yields CDR1 MNHEY and CDR2 SVGAGI. This CDR3 spans 14 amino acids. The CDR3 sequence: CASSNAGGFEKLFF. The CDR3 coding sequence is TGTGCCAGTTCGAATGCGGGAGGGTTTGAAAAACTGTTTTTT.

This clone has more than one count but fewer than ten. The rearrangement joins TRBV2 to TRBJ1-2; 11 positions agree with TRBD1. Per germline, CDR1 SNHLY and CDR2 FYNNEI. After removal of 6 bases from V and 8 bases from J, the junction contained 8 bases not matched to a gene. This CDR3 has 14 residues. This CDR3 reads CASRDGQGAQGYTF. The CDR3, as DNA: TGTGCCAGCAGAGATGGACAGGGGGCACAGGGCTACACCTTC.

The chain is built from TRBV28 and TRBJ2-4, with 8 bases that match TRBD2. Trimming removed 6 bases from V and 8 bases from J; junction bases left unmatched: 6. Germline V CDR1 and CDR2: MDHEN, SYDVKM. The CDR3 has 13 residues. CDR3 bases: TGTGCCAGCAGCCCCCCCGGGAGGGACATTCAGTACTTC. Translation gives CASSPPGRDIQYF.

This clone occurred a few times. The chain has TRBV4-1 and TRBJ1-2; tentatively, D is TRBD1 (5 bases). The ends were cut back, 4 bases at V and 5 bases at J, with 20 bases in the middle. CDR1 MGHRA and CDR2 YSYEKL come from the germline V gene. This CDR3 is 16 amino acids long. The CDR3 sequence: CASSPLPRVLGYGYTF. The CDR3 nucleotides read TGCGCCAGCAGCCCACTACCCAGGGTACTTGGGTATGGCTACACCTTC.

V is TRBV6-5 and J is TRBJ1-4, with D possibly being TRBD1 (6 bases). Germline V lookup: CDR1 MNHEY, CDR2 SVGAGI. The CDR3 is 16 residues long. With 0 bases removed from V and 5 bases from J, the gap between germline ends came to 13 bases. The CDR3 here is CASSYSGGGLNEKLFF. The CDR3 DNA reads TGTGCCAGCAGTTACTCAGGGGGGGGGCTGAATGAAAAACTGTTTTTT.

V is TRBV27 and J is TRBJ2-1, with 7 bases that match TRBD2. The CDR3 consists of 17 residues. Germline lookup yields CDR1 MNHEY and CDR2 SMNVEV (reference sequence). Germline trimming cut 5 bases from V and 5 bases from J; bases unmatched to any gene: 15. The CDR3 region has the DNA TGTGCCAGCAGTCGAGGGGCGGGACTATCACTGGACAATGAGCAGTTCTTC. The encoded protein is CASSRGAGLSLDNEQFF.